Listed below are T cell receptor beta chains from one sample, sequenced in a study of patients and donors after allogeneic stem cell transplantation. TCRdb reprocessed the RT-PCR reads via MiXCR and lists one record per CDR3 protein. The data contain approximately 140,000 distinct CDR3 sequences, roughly two fifths of them singletons. Input material: blood, either unsorted or a sorted T cell fraction (not recorded which). The source of these receptors is a human donor who was either an allogeneic HSCT recipient or a stem cell or donor lymphocyte infusion donor (not recorded which). It is not recorded whose cells these are; they may come from a transplant donor. Both conserved end residues are part of each CDR3. The D gene is left open where the match is weak. Clone sizes are given selectively: once, few, many, or a class where the clone is expanded.

J gene | clone size | V gene | D gene | CDR3 protein | CDR3 DNA
TRBJ2-2 | NA | TRBV6-5 | NA | CASSYARGTGELFF | TGTGCCAGCAGTTACGCACGGGGCACCGGGGAGCTGTTTTTT
TRBJ1-6 | few | TRBV6-2/TRBV6-3 | TRBD1 | CASSYGQGAGSPLHF | TGTGCCAGCAGTTACGGACAGGGGGCAGGGTCACCCCTCCACTTT
TRBJ1-6 | NA | TRBV20-1 | NA | CSASNRGTSPLHF | TGCAGTGCTAGCAATCGCGGCACCTCACCCCTCCACTTT
TRBJ1-6 | few | TRBV9 | NA | CASSVETGYGSPLHF | TGTGCCAGCAGCGTTGAAACAGGGTACGGTTCACCCCTCCACTTT
TRBJ2-5 | NA | TRBV28 | NA | CASSLGSHREGKTQYF | TGTGCCAGCAGTTTAGGGAGCCACAGGGAAGGGAAGACCCAGTACTTC
TRBJ1-5 | few | TRBV6-2/TRBV6-3 | NA | CASSYYETYLSNQPQHF | TGTGCCAGCAGTTACTACGAGACCTACCTTAGCAATCAGCCCCAGCATTTT
TRBJ1-3 | few | TRBV28 | NA | CASSSWGWQGITIYF | TGTGCCAGCAGTTCGTGGGGTTGGCAGGGGATAACCATATATTTT
TRBJ1-4 | NA | TRBV12-3/TRBV12-4 | NA | CASSPGATNEKLFF | TGTGCCAGCAGTCCAGGGGCAACTAATGAAAAACTGTTTTTT
TRBJ1-6 | NA | TRBV20-1 | NA | CSARIGDPLHF | TGCAGTGCTAGAATAGGCGACCCCCTCCACTTT
TRBJ1-6 | NA | TRBV20-1 | NA | CSARRQMEEYNSPLHF | TGCAGTGCCCGACGGCAGATGGAAGAATATAATTCACCCCTCCACTTT
TRBJ1-1 | NA | TRBV4-2 | NA | CASSQNRANTEAFF | TGTGCCAGCAGCCAAAACAGGGCAAACACTGAAGCTTTCTTT
TRBJ1-5 | few | TRBV27 | TRBD1 | CASSVGTGNNQPQHF | TGTGCCAGCAGTGTAGGGACAGGTAACAATCAGCCCCAGCATTTT
TRBJ1-3 | NA | TRBV7-9 | NA | CASSSAAAGNTIYF | TGTGCCAGCAGCTCGGCCGCGGCAGGAAACACCATATATTTT
TRBJ2-7 | NA | TRBV3-1 | TRBD1 | CASSQEDRGGEQYF | TGTGCCAGCAGCCAAGAGGACAGGGGGGGCGAGCAGTACTTC
TRBJ1-5 | NA | TRBV9 | TRBD1 | CASSVDGQAHQPQHF | TGTGCCAGCAGCGTAGACGGACAGGCCCATCAGCCCCAGCATTTT
TRBJ2-3 | NA | TRBV12-3/TRBV12-4 | NA | CASSSGASTDTQYF | TGTGCCAGCAGTTCCGGGGCGAGCACAGATACGCAGTATTTT
TRBJ1-1 | NA | TRBV5-1 | NA | CAGTDRDGEAFF | TGCGCCGGAACCGACCGGGACGGGGAAGCTTTCTTT
TRBJ1-5 | NA | TRBV15 | NA | CATSRGYQPQHF | TGTGCCACCAGCCGGGGCTATCAGCCCCAGCATTTT
TRBJ1-6 | few | TRBV12-3/TRBV12-4 | TRBD1 | CASSLDRGVSPLHF | TGTGCCAGCAGTCTGGACAGGGGAGTCTCACCCCTCCACTTT
TRBJ1-1 | NA | TRBV12-3/TRBV12-4 | NA | CASSPRKDTEAFF | TGTGCCAGCAGCCCCCGAAAGGACACTGAAGCTTTCTTT
TRBJ1-4 | NA | TRBV29-1 | NA | CSGSGTGNEKLFF | TGCAGCGGTTCAGGGACGGGGAATGAAAAACTGTTTTTT
TRBJ1-2 | NA | TRBV12-3/TRBV12-4 | NA | CASCIHSGGDGYTF | TGTGCCAGCTGTATCCACTCCGGTGGGGATGGCTACACCTTC
TRBJ1-1 | few | TRBV7-9 | TRBD1 | CASSQGAWNTEAFF | TGTGCCAGCAGCCAGGGGGCATGGAACACTGAAGCTTTCTTT
TRBJ1-6 | few | TRBV6-5 | NA | CASSPDMTDSHNSPLHF | TGTGCCAGCAGCCCCGATATGACAGATTCTCATAATTCACCCCTCCACTTT
TRBJ2-5 | NA | TRBV24-1 | TRBD1 | CATSESGTAQETQYF | TGTGCCACCAGTGAATCCGGGACAGCTCAAGAGACCCAGTACTTC
TRBJ2-1 | few | TRBV9 | NA | CASSVSHGYNEQFF | TGTGCCAGCAGCGTATCCCACGGTTACAATGAGCAGTTCTTC
TRBJ1-2 | few | TRBV29-1 | NA | CSVEGRSNYGYTF | TGCAGCGTTGAAGGACGGTCTAACTATGGCTACACCTTC
TRBJ2-1 | NA | TRBV12-3/TRBV12-4 | NA | CASSDLYNEQFF | TGTGCCAGCAGTGATCTATACAATGAGCAGTTCTTC
TRBJ1-2 | few | TRBV12-3/TRBV12-4 | NA | CASMVSESPYGYTF | TGTGCCAGTATGGTGTCGGAGTCTCCCTATGGCTACACCTTC
TRBJ1-4 | NA | TRBV6-5 | NA | CATTQSQLDEKLFF | TGTGCCACCACCCAGAGCCAACTGGACGAAAAACTGTTTTTT
TRBJ1-6 | NA | TRBV3-1 | NA | CASSHGTGYPNSPLHF | TGTGCCAGCAGCCATGGCACGGGGTACCCGAATTCACCCCTCCACTTT
TRBJ1-5 | few | TRBV6-2/TRBV6-3 | NA | CASSWKLQPQHF | TGTGCCAGCAGTTGGAAACTTCAGCCCCAGCATTTT
TRBJ1-4 | few | TRBV7-6 | TRBD1 | CASSQGGLPGEKLFF | TGTGCCAGCAGCCAAGGGGGCCTGCCCGGTGAAAAACTGTTTTTT
TRBJ2-2 | once | TRBV20-1 | TRBD1 | CSASGQLGQGGTGELFF | TGCAGTGCTAGCGGCCAACTGGGACAGGGAGGCACCGGGGAGCTGTTTTTT
TRBJ1-5 | NA | TRBV6-2/TRBV6-3 | NA | CASSYSTQPQHF | TGTGCCAGCAGTTACTCGACTCAGCCCCAGCATTTT
TRBJ2-7 | NA | TRBV12-3/TRBV12-4 | TRBD2 | CASSSGGAIYEQYF | TGTGCCAGCAGTAGCGGGGGGGCTATATACGAGCAGTACTTC
TRBJ1-4 | NA | TRBV12-3/TRBV12-4 | NA | CASTSYKGSTNEKLFF | TGTGCCAGCACCTCCTATAAAGGCTCAACTAATGAAAAACTGTTTTTT
TRBJ1-2 | NA | TRBV6-1 | NA | CASIKTEPYGYTF | TGTGCCAGCATTAAGACAGAACCCTATGGCTACACCTTC
TRBJ2-5 | NA | TRBV12-3/TRBV12-4 | TRBD2 | CAVVLTSTETQYF | TGTGCCGTTGTATTGACTAGCACCGAGACCCAGTACTTC
TRBJ2-7 | NA | TRBV4-3 | NA | CASSQGLEGVVFGYEQYF | TGCGCCAGCAGCCAAGGCTTGGAGGGAGTGGTATTTGGCTACGAGCAGTACTTC
TRBJ1-5 | few | TRBV25-1 | NA | CASSVWGSNQPQHF | TGTGCCAGCAGTGTATGGGGAAGCAATCAGCCCCAGCATTTT
TRBJ2-7 | once | TRBV7-9 | NA | CASSPDGETGIEQYF | TGTGCCAGCAGCCCCGATGGGGAAACGGGGATCGAGCAGTACTTC
TRBJ2-1 | NA | TRBV24-1 | TRBD2 | CATARGGSNEQFF | TGTGCCACCGCTCGCGGGGGAAGCAATGAGCAGTTCTTC
TRBJ1-1 | NA | TRBV12-3/TRBV12-4 | NA | CASSLSRGRLAFF | TGTGCCAGCAGTCTCTCTCGGGGGCGCCTAGCTTTCTTT
TRBJ1-5 | NA | TRBV7-8 | TRBD1 | CASSFTQGFYSNQPQHF | TGTGCCAGCAGCTTTACACAGGGGTTTTATAGCAATCAGCCCCAGCATTTT
TRBJ2-6 | NA | TRBV27 | NA | CASSFSSGANVLTF | TGTGCCAGCAGTTTCAGCTCTGGGGCCAACGTCCTGACTTTC
TRBJ1-6 | NA | TRBV7-2 | NA | CASSRRMNSPLHF | TGTGCCAGCAGCCGACGGATGAATTCACCCCTCCACTTT
TRBJ1-4 | NA | TRBV7-9 | NA | CASSAWGTNEKLFF | TGTGCCAGCAGCGCCTGGGGGACTAATGAAAAACTGTTTTTT
TRBJ1-4 | NA | TRBV6-5 | NA | CASRPSIINEKLFF | TGTGCCAGTCGGCCCTCGATAATTAATGAAAAACTGTTTTTT
TRBJ1-4 | few | TRBV5-1 | NA | CASSLEGLYPEKLFF | TGCGCCAGCAGCTTGGAAGGCCTCTACCCCGAAAAACTGTTTTTT
TRBJ1-5 | few | TRBV21-1 | NA | CASHRVRGPQHF | TGTGCCAGCCACAGGGTCCGAGGGCCCCAGCATTTT
TRBJ1-2 | once | TRBV12-3/TRBV12-4 | NA | CASSFRGDPVAYGYTF | TGTGCCAGCAGTTTTAGAGGGGATCCCGTGGCGTATGGCTACACCTTC
TRBJ2-3 | NA | TRBV28 | TRBD2 | CASSALIGLAGKDTQYF | TGTGCCAGCAGTGCTCTAATAGGACTAGCGGGGAAAGATACGCAGTATTTT
TRBJ1-5 | few | TRBV18 | TRBD1 | CASSPNLSGGWNQPQHF | TGTGCCAGCTCACCAAACCTATCAGGGGGCTGGAATCAGCCCCAGCATTTT